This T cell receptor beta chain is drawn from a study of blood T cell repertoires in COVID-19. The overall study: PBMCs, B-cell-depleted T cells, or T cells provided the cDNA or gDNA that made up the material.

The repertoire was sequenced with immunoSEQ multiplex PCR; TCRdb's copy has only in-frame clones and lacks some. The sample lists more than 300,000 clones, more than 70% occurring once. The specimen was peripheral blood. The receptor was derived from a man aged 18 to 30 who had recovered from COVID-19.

The DNA for the CDR3 is TGTGCCAGCAGCTTAGGGAACAGGGGAGGCAATCAGCCCCAGCATTTT. It codes for CASSLGNRGGNQPQHF. The chain uses TRBV7-2 and TRBJ1-5, with TRBD1 matching 7 bases. Germline-derived CDR1 and CDR2 are SGHTA and FQGNSA. V shed 1 base and J 2 bases; nucleotides not matched to a gene: 5. This CDR3 comprises 16 residues.